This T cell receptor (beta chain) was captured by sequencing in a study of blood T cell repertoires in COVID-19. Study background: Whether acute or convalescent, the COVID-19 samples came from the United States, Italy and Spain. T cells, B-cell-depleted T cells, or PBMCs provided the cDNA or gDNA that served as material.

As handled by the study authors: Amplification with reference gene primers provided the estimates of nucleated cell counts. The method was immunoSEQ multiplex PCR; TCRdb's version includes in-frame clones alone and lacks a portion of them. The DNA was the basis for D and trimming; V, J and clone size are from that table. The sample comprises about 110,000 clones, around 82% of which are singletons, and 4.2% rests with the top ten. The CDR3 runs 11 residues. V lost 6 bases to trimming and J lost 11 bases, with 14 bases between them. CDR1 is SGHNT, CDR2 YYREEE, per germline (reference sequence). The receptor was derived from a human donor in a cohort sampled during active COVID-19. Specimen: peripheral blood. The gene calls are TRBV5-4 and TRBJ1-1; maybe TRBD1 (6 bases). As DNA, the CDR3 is TGTGCCAGCAAGGGGGTGGGGACGGCTTTCTTT. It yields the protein CASKGVGTAFF.